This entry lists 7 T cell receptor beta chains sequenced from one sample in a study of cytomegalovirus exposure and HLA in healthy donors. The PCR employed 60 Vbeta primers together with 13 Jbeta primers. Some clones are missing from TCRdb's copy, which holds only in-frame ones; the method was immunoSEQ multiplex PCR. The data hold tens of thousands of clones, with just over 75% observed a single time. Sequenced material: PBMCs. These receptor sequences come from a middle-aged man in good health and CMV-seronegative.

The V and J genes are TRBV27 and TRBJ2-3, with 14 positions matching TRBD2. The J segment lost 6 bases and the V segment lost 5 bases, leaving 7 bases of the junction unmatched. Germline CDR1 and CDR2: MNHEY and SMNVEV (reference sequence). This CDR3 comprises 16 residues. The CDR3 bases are TGTGCCAGCAGTCGGGGGACTAGCGGGAGATGGGATACGCAGTATTTT. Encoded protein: CASSRGTSGRWDTQYF.

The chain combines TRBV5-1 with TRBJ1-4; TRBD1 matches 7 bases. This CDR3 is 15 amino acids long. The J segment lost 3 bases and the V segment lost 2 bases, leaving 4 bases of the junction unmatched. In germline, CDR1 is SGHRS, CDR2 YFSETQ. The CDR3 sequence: CASSFEGQSNEKLFF. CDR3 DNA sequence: TGCGCCAGCAGCTTCGAGGGACAGTCTAATGAAAAACTGTTTTTT.

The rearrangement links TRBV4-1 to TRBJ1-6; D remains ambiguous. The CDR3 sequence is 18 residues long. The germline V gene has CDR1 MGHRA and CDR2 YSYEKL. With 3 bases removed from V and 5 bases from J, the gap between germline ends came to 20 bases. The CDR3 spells CASSHHPGEGEDNSPLHF. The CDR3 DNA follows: TGCGCCAGCAGCCACCATCCCGGGGAGGGCGAGGATAATTCACCCCTCCACTTT.

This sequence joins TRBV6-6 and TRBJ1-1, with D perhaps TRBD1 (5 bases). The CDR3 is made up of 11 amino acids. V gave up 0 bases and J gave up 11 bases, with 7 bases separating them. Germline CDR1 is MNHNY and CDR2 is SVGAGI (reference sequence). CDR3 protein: CASSYSGGAFF. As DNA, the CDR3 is TGTGCCAGCAGTTACTCCGGGGGGGCTTTCTTT.

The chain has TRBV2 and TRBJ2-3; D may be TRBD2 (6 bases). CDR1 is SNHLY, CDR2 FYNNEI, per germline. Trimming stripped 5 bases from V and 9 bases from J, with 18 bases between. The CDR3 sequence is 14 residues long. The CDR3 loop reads CASSSGTLRETQYF. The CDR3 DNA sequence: TGTGCCAGCAGTTCCGGGACTCTTAGAGAGACGCAGTATTTT.

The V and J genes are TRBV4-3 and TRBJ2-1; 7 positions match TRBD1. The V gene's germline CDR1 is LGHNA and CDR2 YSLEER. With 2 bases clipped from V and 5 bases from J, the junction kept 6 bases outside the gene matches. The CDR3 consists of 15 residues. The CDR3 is CASSQIGTANNEQFF. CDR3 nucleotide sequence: TGCGCCAGCAGCCAAATAGGGACAGCTAACAATGAGCAGTTCTTC.

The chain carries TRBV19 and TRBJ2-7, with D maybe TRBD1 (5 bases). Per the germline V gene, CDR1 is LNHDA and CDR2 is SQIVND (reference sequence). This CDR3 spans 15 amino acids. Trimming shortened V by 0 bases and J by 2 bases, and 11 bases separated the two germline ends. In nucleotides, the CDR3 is TGTGCCAGTAGTATAGATGGGGCAGGGCCCTACGAGCAGTACTTC. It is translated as CASSIDGAGPYEQYF.